These 6 T cell receptor beta chains were all obtained from the same sample, sequenced in a study of T cells in Graves' hyperthyroidism and ophthalmopathy. Using RNA transcripts as the source, TCR beta CDR3 regions were amplified. Initially, a first-round RT-PCR of the TCR CDR3 employed the HTBI primer set. TCRdb independently ran MiXCR on the multiplex PCR reads; one entry per CDR3 protein. In the table there are hundreds of thousands of distinct CDR3 sequences, around 20% of which are singletons. The material sequenced was blood. All receptors derive from a woman in her fifties or sixties with Graves' hyperthyroidism that later progressed to Graves' ophthalmopathy.

This clonotype was recorded many times. The chain joins TRBV7-6 to TRBJ1-1, with D possibly TRBD1 on 6 matching bases. V dropped 5 bases and J dropped 4 bases, with 14 bases sitting between them. This CDR3 has 14 amino acids. Germline V CDR1 and CDR2: SGHVS, FNYEAQ. CDR3 in amino acids: CASSPNRESTEAFF. The CDR3 DNA is TGTGCCAGCAGCCCAAACAGGGAGTCCACTGAAGCTTTCTTT.

The V call is TRBV30, the J call TRBJ2-3, with 11 bases aligning to TRBD2. The V and J ends lost 1 base and 2 bases, in that order; junction bases with no gene match: 5. The CDR3 is 16 amino acids. The germline V gene encodes CDR1 GTSNPN and CDR2 SVGIG (reference sequence). The CDR3 protein is CAWSGPSGGSTDTQYF. CDR3 nucleotides: TGTGCCTGGAGTGGCCCTAGCGGGGGGTCCACAGATACGCAGTATTTT.

The rearrangement links TRBV12-3 or TRBV12-4 to TRBJ1-5; D call uncertain. The CDR3 covers 14 residues. Trimming cost V 2 bases and J 0 bases, with 5 bases left between them. The CDR3 is CASSLRPSNQPQHF. The CDR3 bases are TGTGCCAGCAGTTTACGTCCTAGCAATCAGCCCCAGCATTTT.

J is TRBJ2-7 and V is TRBV5-4, with no clear D. Germline V lookup: CDR1 SGHNT, CDR2 YYREEE (reference sequence). This CDR3 spans 15 amino acids. Deletions cut 0 bases from V and 1 base from J, with 11 bases between. CDR3 bases: TGTGCCAGCAGCTTGGAGGCGGAAACTTCCTACGAGCAGTACTTC. Translation gives CASSLEAETSYEQYF.

This clonotype was seen repeatedly, ten times or more. The CDR3 nucleotides are TGTGCCTGGAGTGTATCAGGGTTACCCTACAATGAGCAGTTCTTC. Its protein product is CAWSVSGLPYNEQFF. The chain recombines TRBV30 with TRBJ2-1; D may be TRBD1 (5 bases). Germline V gene sequence: CDR1 GTSNPN, CDR2 SVGIG (reference sequence). V was clipped by 0 bases and J by 2 bases, with 11 bases between them. The CDR3 spans 15 residues.

This clonotype was found many times. The chain employs TRBV7-2 and TRBJ1-1; unclear D gene. V lost 3 bases to trimming and J lost 4 bases, with 15 bases between them. CDR3 length: 15 amino acids. Germline values: CDR1 SGHTA, CDR2 FQGNSA. For the CDR3, the DNA is TGTGCCAGCAGCTTGTTAACGGGGTCCGGCACTGAAGCTTTCTTT. Its protein is CASSLLTGSGTEAFF.